Listed here are 13 T cell receptor beta chains from one sample, sequenced in a study of neurological immune-mediated disorders. TCRdb analysed the 5' RACE reads with MiXCR anew, one entry per CDR3 protein. The data hold 26,000 or so distinct CDR3 sequences, with roughly 6.7% observed a single time. Input material: PBMCs. The receptor set was obtained from a woman between 45 and 65 years old in good health.

In its sample, this clonotype was seen many times. The rearrangement links TRBV9 to TRBJ1-1; D unclear. The V gene's germline CDR1 is SGDLS and CDR2 YYNGEE. This CDR3 contains 14 residues. Trimming stripped 2 bases from V and 4 bases from J, with 12 bases between. The CDR3 DNA reads TGTGCCAGCAGCGTTGGCTCCTCGGGCACTGAAGCTTTCTTT. Its translation is CASSVGSSGTEAFF.

This clonotype was counted ten times or more. This sequence joins TRBV7-2 and TRBJ2-1; a possible D gene is TRBD1 (6 bases). V lost 1 base and J lost 6, with 13 bases in between. The CDR3 has 15 amino acids. CDR1 and CDR2 (germline): SGHTA, FQGNSA. In DNA form, the CDR3 reads TGTGCCAGCAGCTTAGGCAGGGGCAGTTTCAATGAGCAGTTCTTC. It translates to CASSLGRGSFNEQFF.

This clonotype was seen many times. This rearrangement joins TRBV11-2 to TRBJ1-6, with D possibly being TRBD1 (5 bases). This CDR3 spans 15 amino acids. From germline, CDR1 is SGHAT and CDR2 FQNNGV. Trimming shortened V by 3 bases and J by 6 bases, and 12 bases separated the two germline ends. CDR3 coding DNA: TGTGCCAGCAGCTTCGCAGGGATCAGTAATTCACCCCTCCACTTT. It encodes CASSFAGISNSPLHF.

This clonotype was seen ten or more times. The rearrangement joins TRBV3-1 to TRBJ1-5; the match to TRBD1 covers 8 bases. The CDR3 has 15 amino acids. V trimming: 0 bases; J trimming: 7 bases; junction bases outside the gene matches: 5. The germline gives CDR1 LGHDT, CDR2 YNNKEL (reference sequence). Here the CDR3 reads CASSQDGDRRQPQHF. The CDR3 DNA is TGTGCCAGCAGCCAAGATGGGGACAGGAGGCAGCCCCAGCATTTT.

In this sample, this clonotype turned up many times. V is TRBV25-1 and J is TRBJ1-2; D is unclear. The CDR3 has 11 amino acids. Germline CDR1 MGHDK, CDR2 SYGVNS. V shed 1 base and J shed 7 bases, with 4 bases lying between them. In nucleotides, the CDR3 is TGTGCCAGCAGTGAATTGATTGGCTACACCTTC. Translated: CASSELIGYTF.

This clonotype was counted ten times or more. This sequence joins TRBV7-9 and TRBJ2-2, with 8 bases fitting TRBD1. Trimming took 4 bases from V and 4 from J; bases not matched to a gene: 8. The CDR3 is 16 amino acids. The V gene's germline CDR1 is SEHNR and CDR2 FQNEAQ (reference sequence). CDR3 DNA sequence: TGTGCCAGCAGCTCGCGGACAGGGTTCACCACCGGGGAGCTGTTTTTT. Translating gives CASSSRTGFTTGELFF.

This clonotype showed up many times. V is TRBV20-1 and J is TRBJ2-7; D might be TRBD2 (5 bases). The germline V and J ends were trimmed by 2 bases and 3 bases, with 11 bases remaining between them. CDR1 DFQATT and CDR2 SNEGSKA come from the germline V gene (reference sequence). There are 13 residues in the CDR3. The CDR3 DNA sequence: TGCAGTGCTAGAAGACGGGATCGCTACGAGCAGTACTTC. Its translation: CSARRRDRYEQYF.

This clonotype has ten or more counts. The CDR3 protein is CASSQDRRRANTGELFF. The CDR3 DNA reads TGTGCCAGCAGCCAAGATCGTCGCAGGGCGAACACCGGGGAGCTGTTTTTT. The chain has TRBV3-1 and TRBJ2-2; a possible D gene is TRBD1 (5 bases). The CDR3 consists of 17 residues. The germline V and J ends were trimmed by 0 bases and 0 bases, with 11 bases remaining between them. CDR1 is LGHDT, CDR2 YNNKEL, per germline (reference sequence).

Ten or more counts support this clonotype. The chain joins TRBV6-1 to TRBJ1-2, with D perhaps matching TRBD1 (5 bases). The V gene's germline CDR1 is MNHNS and CDR2 SASEGT. The V end lost 3 bases, the J end lost 5 bases, and 10 bases lay between the germline ends. The CDR3 is made up of 13 amino acids. CDR3 residues: CASSEAGNYGYTF. CDR3 sequence (DNA): TGTGCCAGCAGTGAGGCAGGGAATTATGGCTACACCTTC.

In its sample, this clonotype was seen many times. This chain joins TRBV20-1 and TRBJ2-2; D gene ambiguous. V lost 1 base and J lost 0, with 6 bases in between. Germline V gives CDR1 DFQATT, CDR2 SNEGSKA (reference sequence). CDR3 length: 14 residues. This chain's CDR3 is CSARVVANTGELFF. The DNA of the CDR3 is TGCAGTGCTAGAGTTGTAGCGAACACCGGGGAGCTGTTTTTT.

The sample holds many counts of this clonotype. J is TRBJ2-3 and V is TRBV10-2, with 9 bases identical to TRBD2. There are 20 residues in the CDR3. V lost 0 bases to trimming and J lost 2 bases; unmatched junction nucleotides: 15. CDR1 is WSHSY, CDR2 SAAADI, per germline. CDR3 in DNA: TGCGCCAGCAGTGAGTCTCGGGGGGCTAGAAGCGGGGGGTTCACAGATACGCAGTATTTT. Its translation: CASSESRGARSGGFTDTQYF.

This clonotype was seen a handful of times. This sequence joins TRBV5-1 and TRBJ2-5; no clear D. V was pared by 3 bases and J by 5 bases, with 17 bases between. The CDR3 consists of 15 residues. CDR1 is SGHRS, CDR2 YFSETQ, per germline. CDR3 region: CASSYGSASGETQYF. The CDR3 nucleotides are TGCGCCAGCAGCTATGGGTCCGCGTCCGGGGAGACCCAGTACTTC.

This clonotype was detected ten times or more. The chain combines TRBV20-1 with TRBJ2-7, with TRBD2 matching over 7 bases. With 2 bases clipped from V and 5 bases from J, the junction kept 15 bases outside the gene matches. Per germline, CDR1 DFQATT and CDR2 SNEGSKA (reference sequence). The CDR3 consists of 16 residues. CDR3 residues: CSARLPASGQRDEQYF. The CDR3 DNA reads as TGCAGTGCTAGACTTCCTGCTAGCGGACAAAGGGACGAGCAGTACTTC.